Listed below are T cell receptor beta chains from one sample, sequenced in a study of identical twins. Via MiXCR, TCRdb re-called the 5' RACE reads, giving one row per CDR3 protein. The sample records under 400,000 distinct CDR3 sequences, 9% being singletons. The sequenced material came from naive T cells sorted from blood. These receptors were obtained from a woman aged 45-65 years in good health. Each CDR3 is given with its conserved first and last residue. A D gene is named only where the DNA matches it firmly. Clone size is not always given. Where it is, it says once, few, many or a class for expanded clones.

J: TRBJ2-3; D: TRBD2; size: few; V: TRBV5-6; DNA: TGTGCCAGCAGTTTTAGCGGGAGGTCGACAGATACGCAGTATTTT; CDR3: CASSFSGRSTDTQYF
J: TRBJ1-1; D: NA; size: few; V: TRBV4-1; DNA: TGCGCCAGCAGCCAAGAAGGGTCACTAATGAACACTGAAGCTTTCTTT; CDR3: CASSQEGSLMNTEAFF
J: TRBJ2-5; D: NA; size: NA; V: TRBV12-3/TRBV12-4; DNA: TGTGCCAGCAGTTTCTTAAGGGTTCCAGGGGGGAAAGAGACCCAGTACTTC; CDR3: CASSFLRVPGGKETQYF
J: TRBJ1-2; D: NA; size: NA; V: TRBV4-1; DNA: TGCGCCAGCAGCCTCACAAGGAGCGGCTATGGCTACACCTTC; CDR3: CASSLTRSGYGYTF
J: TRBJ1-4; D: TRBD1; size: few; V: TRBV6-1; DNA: TGTGCCAGCAGTGGACGGACAGGGCCACGGGAAAAACTGTTTTTT; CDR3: CASSGRTGPREKLFF
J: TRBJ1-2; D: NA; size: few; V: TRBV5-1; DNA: TGCGCCAGCAGCTTAGGCAGTAGTAACTATGGCTACACCTTC; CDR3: CASSLGSSNYGYTF
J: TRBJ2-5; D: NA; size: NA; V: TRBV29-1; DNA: TGCAGCGTTGAAGGGCGGACGTACCAAGAGACCCAGTACTTC; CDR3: CSVEGRTYQETQYF
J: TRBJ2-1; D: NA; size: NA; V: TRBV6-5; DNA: TGTGCCAGCAGTTTTTCCGGACTAGGGGGTCCCTTCTTCTTC; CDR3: CASSFSGLGGPFFF
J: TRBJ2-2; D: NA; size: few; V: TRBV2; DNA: TGTGCCAGCAGGTCACAGGGCGTGGGTACCGGGGAGCTGTTTTTT; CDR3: CASRSQGVGTGELFF
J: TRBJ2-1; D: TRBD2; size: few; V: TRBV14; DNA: TGTGCCAGCAGCCAATGGCCGGGACTAGCGGGAGGAGGTTACAATGAGCAGTTCTTC; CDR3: CASSQWPGLAGGGYNEQFF
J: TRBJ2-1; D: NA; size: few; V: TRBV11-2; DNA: TGTGCCAGCACCCCGGGCTGGCAGGACCACAATGAGCAGTTCTTC; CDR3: CASTPGWQDHNEQFF
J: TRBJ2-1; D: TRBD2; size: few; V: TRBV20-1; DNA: TGCAGTGCTAGAGACTTGCGGGAGCTGCGGAATGAGCAGTTCTTC; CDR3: CSARDLRELRNEQFF
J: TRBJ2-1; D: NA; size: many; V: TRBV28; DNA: TGTGCCAGCAGTTTCCTGTTCAATGAGCAGTTCTTC; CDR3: CASSFLFNEQFF
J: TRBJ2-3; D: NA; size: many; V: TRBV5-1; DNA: TGCGCCAGCTCCGCGATCACAGATACGCAGTATTTT; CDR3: CASSAITDTQYF
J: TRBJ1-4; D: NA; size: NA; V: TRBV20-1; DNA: TGCAGTGCCTTGTGGAGGGGTCCAACTAATGAAAAACTGTTTTTT; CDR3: CSALWRGPTNEKLFF
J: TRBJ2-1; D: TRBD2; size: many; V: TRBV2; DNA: TGTGCCAGCAGCCAGAGGACTAGCGGGATTAGTGAGCAGTTCTTC; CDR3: CASSQRTSGISEQFF
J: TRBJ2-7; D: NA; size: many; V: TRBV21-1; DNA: TGTGCCAGCAGCAAAACTGTTTTCTACGAGCAGTACTTC; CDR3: CASSKTVFYEQYF
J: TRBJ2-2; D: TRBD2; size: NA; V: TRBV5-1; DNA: TGCGCCAGCAGCCCACTAGCGGAGCGAACCGGGGAGCTGTTTTTT; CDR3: CASSPLAERTGELFF
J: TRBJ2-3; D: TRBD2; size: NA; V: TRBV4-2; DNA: TGTGCCAGCAGAAAGGAGGGCGGGAGAACGCAGTATTTT; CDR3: CASRKEGGRTQYF
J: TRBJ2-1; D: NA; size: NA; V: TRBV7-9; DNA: TGTGCCAGCAGCTTAGACCGTGGAGTGTGGGACAATGAGCAGTTCTTC; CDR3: CASSLDRGVWDNEQFF
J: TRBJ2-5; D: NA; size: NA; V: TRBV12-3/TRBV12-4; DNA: TGTGCCAGCAGGCCTAGGGGACTTCGGAGATTGACCCAGTACTTC; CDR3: CASRPRGLRRLTQYF
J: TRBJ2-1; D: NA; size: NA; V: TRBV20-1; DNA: TGCAGTGCTAGAGATTTGAGGACCAACAATGAGCAGTTCTTC; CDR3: CSARDLRTNNEQFF
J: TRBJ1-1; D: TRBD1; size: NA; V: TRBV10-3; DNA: TGTGCCATCAGTGGGACAGGAGCTTCTTCCCTGAACACTGAAGCTTTCTTT; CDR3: CAISGTGASSLNTEAFF
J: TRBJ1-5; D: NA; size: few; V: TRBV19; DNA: TGTGCCAGTGAGGTGGGCCCGGTAATTTCGCCCCAGCATTTT; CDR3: CASEVGPVISPQHF
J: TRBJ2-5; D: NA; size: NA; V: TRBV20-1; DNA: TGCAGTGCTAGAGGATCCCCCAGGAACGCGGGGGAGACCCAGTACTTC; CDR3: CSARGSPRNAGETQYF
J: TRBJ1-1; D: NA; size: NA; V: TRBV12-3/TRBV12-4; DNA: TGTGCCAGCAGTGCAACAGGGCTTGAAGCTTTCTTT; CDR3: CASSATGLEAFF
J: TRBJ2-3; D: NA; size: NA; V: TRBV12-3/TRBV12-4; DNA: TGTGCCAGCGGGGGTGGAGCGAATATGCAGTATTTT; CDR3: CASGGGANMQYF
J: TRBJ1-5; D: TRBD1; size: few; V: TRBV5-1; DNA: TGCGCCAGCAGCTTGGACGGGACAGGGGGCAATCAGCCCCAGCATTTT; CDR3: CASSLDGTGGNQPQHF
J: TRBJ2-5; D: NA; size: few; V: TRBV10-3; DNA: TGTGCCACGGGGGACTTTGAGCAAGAGACCCAGTACTTC; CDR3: CATGDFEQETQYF
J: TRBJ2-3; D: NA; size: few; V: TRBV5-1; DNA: TGCGCCAGCAGCTTGGCTGGCAGGCATAGCACAGATACGCAGTATTTT; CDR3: CASSLAGRHSTDTQYF
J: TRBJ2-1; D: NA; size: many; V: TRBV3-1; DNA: TGTGCCAGCAGCGGCCGGGAAAAGGAGTTCTTC; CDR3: CASSGREKEFF
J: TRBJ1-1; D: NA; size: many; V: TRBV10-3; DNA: TGTGCCATCAGTGATAAACCTCTAGGAGCTTTCTTT; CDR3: CAISDKPLGAFF
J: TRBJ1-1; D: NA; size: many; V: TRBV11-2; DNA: TGTGCCAGCAGCTTAGCCCTGGGAGGGTGGGGTGAAGCTTTCTTT; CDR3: CASSLALGGWGEAFF
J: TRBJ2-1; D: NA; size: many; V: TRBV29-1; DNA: TGCAGCGCCGGGGGGCTAGGGTCGCGCAATGAGCAGTTCTTC; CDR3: CSAGGLGSRNEQFF
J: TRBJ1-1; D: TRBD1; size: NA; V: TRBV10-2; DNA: TGCGCCAGCAGTGAACTGGGACAGGGGGGGAGCACTGAAGCTTTCTTT; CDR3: CASSELGQGGSTEAFF
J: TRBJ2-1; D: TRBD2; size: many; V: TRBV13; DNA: TGTGCCAGCAGCTCCTCCGGGACTAGAAAGGAGAACGGGGGCTACAATGAGCAGTTCTTC; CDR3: CASSSSGTRKENGGYNEQFF
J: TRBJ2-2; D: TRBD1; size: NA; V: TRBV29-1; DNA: TGCAGCGTCCGGACCCAGGGACAGACGAACACCGGGGAGCTGTTTTTT; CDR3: CSVRTQGQTNTGELFF
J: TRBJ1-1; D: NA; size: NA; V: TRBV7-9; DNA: TGTGCCAGCAGCCCACTACGGGGGATGAACACTGAAGCTTTCTTT; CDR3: CASSPLRGMNTEAFF
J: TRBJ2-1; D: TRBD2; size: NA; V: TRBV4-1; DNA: TGCGCCAGCAGCCTGGGACTAGCGGGAGTGGGGAATGAGCAGTTCTTC; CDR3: CASSLGLAGVGNEQFF
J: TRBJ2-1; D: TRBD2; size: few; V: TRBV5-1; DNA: TGCGCCAGCAGCTTGGCCGGGACTAGCGGGAGGAGTGAGCAGTTCTTC; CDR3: CASSLAGTSGRSEQFF
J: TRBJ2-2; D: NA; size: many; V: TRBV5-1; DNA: TGCGCCAGCAGCTTGGTCCTAGACACCGGGGAGCTGTTTTTT; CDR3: CASSLVLDTGELFF
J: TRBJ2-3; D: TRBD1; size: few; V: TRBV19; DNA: TGTGCCAGTAGTATAATTACGGGACAGGGGCCAGATACGCAGTATTTT; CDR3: CASSIITGQGPDTQYF
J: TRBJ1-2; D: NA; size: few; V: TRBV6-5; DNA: TGTGCCAGCAGTCCCCGGATCAGGCTAGACGGCTACACCTTC; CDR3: CASSPRIRLDGYTF
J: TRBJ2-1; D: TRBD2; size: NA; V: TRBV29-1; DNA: TGCAGCGGGGGACTAGCGCGATCCAATGAGCAGTTCTTC; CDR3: CSGGLARSNEQFF
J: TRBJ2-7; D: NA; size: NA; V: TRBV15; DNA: TGTGCCACCAGCAGAGATTTTGGGGGCTACGAGCAGTACTTC; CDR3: CATSRDFGGYEQYF
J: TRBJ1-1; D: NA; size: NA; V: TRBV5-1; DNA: TGCGCCAGCAGCCAGGCGGGGGGCGCCCTGAACACTGAAGCTTTCTTT; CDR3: CASSQAGGALNTEAFF
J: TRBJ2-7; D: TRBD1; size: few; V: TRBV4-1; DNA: TGCGCCAGCAGCCAAGGAAGTCAGGGACAGCCCTACGAGCAGTACTTC; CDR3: CASSQGSQGQPYEQYF
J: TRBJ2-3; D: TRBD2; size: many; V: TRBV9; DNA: TGTGCCAGCAGCGGACCGGGACTAGCTAGCACAGATACGCAGTATTTT; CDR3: CASSGPGLASTDTQYF
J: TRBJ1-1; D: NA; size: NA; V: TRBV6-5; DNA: TGTGCCAGCAGTTACGACGGGGGAACTGAAGCTTTCTTT; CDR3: CASSYDGGTEAFF
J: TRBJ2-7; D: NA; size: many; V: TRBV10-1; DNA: TGCGCCAGCAGTGAGTCGCTAGGGGGCTACGAGCAGTACTTC; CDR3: CASSESLGGYEQYF
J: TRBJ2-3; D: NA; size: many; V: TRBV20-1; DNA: TGCAGTGCACAGCCCTCGGATACGCAGTATTTT; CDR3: CSAQPSDTQYF
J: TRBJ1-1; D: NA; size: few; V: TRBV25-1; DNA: TGTGCCAGCGGCAAGGATGTGGGGGGTGAAGCTTTCTTT; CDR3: CASGKDVGGEAFF
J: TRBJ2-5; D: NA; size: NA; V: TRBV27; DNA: TGTGCCAGCAGTCTTGGGAGGATCTATGAGACCCAGTACTTC; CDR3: CASSLGRIYETQYF
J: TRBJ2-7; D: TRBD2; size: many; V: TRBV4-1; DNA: TGCGCCAGCAGCCAGGTTACTAGCGGGAGAGTCTACGAGCAGTACTTC; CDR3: CASSQVTSGRVYEQYF
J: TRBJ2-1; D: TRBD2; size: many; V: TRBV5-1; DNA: TGCGCCAGCAGCTTGGGCCTAGCGGGTACCTACAATGAGCAGTTCTTC; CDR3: CASSLGLAGTYNEQFF